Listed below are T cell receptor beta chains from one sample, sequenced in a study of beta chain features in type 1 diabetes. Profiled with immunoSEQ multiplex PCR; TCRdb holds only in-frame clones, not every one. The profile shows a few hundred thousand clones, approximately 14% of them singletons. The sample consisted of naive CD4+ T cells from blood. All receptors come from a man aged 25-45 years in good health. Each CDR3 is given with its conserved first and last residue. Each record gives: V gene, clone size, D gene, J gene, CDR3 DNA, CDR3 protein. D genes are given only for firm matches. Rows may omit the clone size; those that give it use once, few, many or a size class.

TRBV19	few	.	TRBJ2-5	TGTGCCAGTAGTATCATCGCAAGAAAGCAAGAGACCCAGTACTTC	CASSIIARKQETQYF
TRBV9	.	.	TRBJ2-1	TGTGCCAGCAGCGTGACCTCCTACAATGAGCAGTTCTTC	CASSVTSYNEQFF
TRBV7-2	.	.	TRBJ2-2	TGTGCCAGCACCCGAGCCGGGGAGCTGTTTTTT	CASTRAGELFF
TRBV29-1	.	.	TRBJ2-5	TGCAGCGTTGGTCTTCGGCTGGCGGAGACCCAGTACTTC	CSVGLRLAETQYF
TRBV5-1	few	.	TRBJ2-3	TGCGCCAGCAGCAAGGGGACCAGCACAGATACGCAGTATTTT	CASSKGTSTDTQYF
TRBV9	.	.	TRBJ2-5	TGTGCCAGCAGCGTAGACAGCCAAGAGACCCAGTACTTC	CASSVDSQETQYF
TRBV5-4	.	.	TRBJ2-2	TGTGCCAGCAGCTTTGGGCGTGGTCAGATACACACCGGGGAGCTGTTTTTT	CASSFGRGQIHTGELFF
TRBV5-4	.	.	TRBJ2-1	TGTGCCAGCAGCTTGCCGGCTATGGGCTCCTACAATGAGCAGTTCTTC	CASSLPAMGSYNEQFF
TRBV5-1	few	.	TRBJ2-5	TGCGCCAGCAGCTTGGCAGGGCTGAAAGAGACCCAGTACTTC	CASSLAGLKETQYF
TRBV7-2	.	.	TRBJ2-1	TGTGCCAGCAGCCCCGGGCCGAAAAACAATGAGCAGTTCTTC	CASSPGPKNNEQFF
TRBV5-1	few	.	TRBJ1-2	TGCGCCAGCAGCTTGGCCGGCAGAAGCGTACCCTATGGCTACACCTTC	CASSLAGRSVPYGYTF
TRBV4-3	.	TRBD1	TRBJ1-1	TGCGCCAGCAGCCACCCGGGACAGGGTAGGAACACTGAAGCTTTCTTT	CASSHPGQGRNTEAFF
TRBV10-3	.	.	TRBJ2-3	TGTGCCATCAGTGAGTCAACGAGTGATACGCAGTATTTT	CAISESTSDTQYF
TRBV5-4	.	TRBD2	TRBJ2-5	TGTGCCAGCAGCTTCCCCGGGGGGGCCGCAGAGACCCAGTACTTC	CASSFPGGAAETQYF
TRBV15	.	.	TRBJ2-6	TGTGCCACCATGAGCGAAGAAAGTATTCTTTTCTCTGGGGCCAACGTCCTGACTTTC	CATMSEESILFSGANVLTF
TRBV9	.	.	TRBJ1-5	TGTGCCAGCAGCGCCTACAGGGCTCTGGGCAATCAGCCCCAGCATTTT	CASSAYRALGNQPQHF
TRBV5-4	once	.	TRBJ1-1	TGTGCCAGCAGCCTGGTTTACGGGGCGAAAACGAACACTGAAGCTTTCTTT	CASSLVYGAKTNTEAFF
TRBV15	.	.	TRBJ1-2	TGTGCCACCAGCAGAGATCTTGAGGGCAGGGGACGAAGCTATGGCTACACCTTC	CATSRDLEGRGRSYGYTF
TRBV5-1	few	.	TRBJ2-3	TGCGCCAGCAGCTTGGAGTACGGGAGCACAGATACGCAGTATTTT	CASSLEYGSTDTQYF
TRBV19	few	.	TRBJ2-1	TGTGCCAGTAAGGAGGGGTTGAATGAGCAGTTCTTC	CASKEGLNEQFF
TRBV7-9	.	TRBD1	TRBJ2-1	TGTGCCAGCACCCCGACAGGGGCCGATGAGCAGTTCTTC	CASTPTGADEQFF
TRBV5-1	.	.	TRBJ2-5	TGCGCCAGCAGCTTGTACCATTCTTTAAGGGCCCAGTACTTC	CASSLYHSLRAQYF
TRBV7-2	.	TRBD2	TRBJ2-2	TGTGCCAGCAGTCGCGACGGAGGACTAGCGGGGCTCACCGGGGAGCTGTTTTTT	CASSRDGGLAGLTGELFF
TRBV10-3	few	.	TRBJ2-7	TGTGCCATCAGTTTGGGCAGGGAAGGGGAGCAGTACTTC	CAISLGREGEQYF
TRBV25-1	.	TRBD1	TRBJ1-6	TGTGCCAGCAGTGAAGGGGGACAGATAAATTCACCCCTCCACTTT	CASSEGGQINSPLHF
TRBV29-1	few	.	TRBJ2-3	TGCAGCGTTGGACAGCTTCGCACAGATACGCAGTATTTT	CSVGQLRTDTQYF
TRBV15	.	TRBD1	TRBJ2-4	TGTGCCACCAGCAAAGACAGGGGGCGAGAAGGAAACATTCAGTACTTC	CATSKDRGREGNIQYF
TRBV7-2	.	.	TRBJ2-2	TGTGCCAGCAGCCCGAACAGGGACACCGGGGAGCTGTTTTTT	CASSPNRDTGELFF
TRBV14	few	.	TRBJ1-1	TGTGCCAGCAGCCACAGGGGAGGGAACACTGAAGCTTTCTTT	CASSHRGGNTEAFF
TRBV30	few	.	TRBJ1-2	TGTGCCTGGAGTGTACGGATCAAGGTTTCAGCTAACTATGGCTACACCTTC	CAWSVRIKVSANYGYTF
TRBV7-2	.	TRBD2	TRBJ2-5	TGTGCCAGCAGCGCCGGACTAGCGACAGAGACCCAGTACTTC	CASSAGLATETQYF
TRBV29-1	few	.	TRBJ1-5	TGCAGCGTTTCGGGCAGTTACAATCAGCCCCAGCATTTT	CSVSGSYNQPQHF